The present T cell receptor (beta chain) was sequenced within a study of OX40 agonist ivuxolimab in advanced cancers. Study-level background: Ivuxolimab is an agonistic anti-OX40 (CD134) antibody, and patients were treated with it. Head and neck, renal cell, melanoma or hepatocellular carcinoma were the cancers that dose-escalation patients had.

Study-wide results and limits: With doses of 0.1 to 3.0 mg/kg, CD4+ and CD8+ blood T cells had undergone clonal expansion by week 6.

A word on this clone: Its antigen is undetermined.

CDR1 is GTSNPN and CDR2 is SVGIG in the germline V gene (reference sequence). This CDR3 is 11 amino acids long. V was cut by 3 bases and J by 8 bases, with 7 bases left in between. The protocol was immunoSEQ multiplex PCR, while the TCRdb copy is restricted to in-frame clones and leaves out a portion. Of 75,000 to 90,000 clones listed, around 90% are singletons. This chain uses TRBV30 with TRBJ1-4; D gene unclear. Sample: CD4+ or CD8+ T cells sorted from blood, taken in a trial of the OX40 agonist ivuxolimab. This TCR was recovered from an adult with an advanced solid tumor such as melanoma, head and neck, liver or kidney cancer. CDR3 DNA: TGTGCCTGGAGAAGGCTGGAAAAACTGTTTTTT. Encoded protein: CAWRRLEKLFF.